The source of this TCR beta chain is a study of vaccination effects on CD4 cells after COVID-19. At the level of the study: Either the mRNA-1273 or the BNT162b2 vaccine was given to participants as two doses. General study findings and limits: Marked clonal contraction was seen in infection- and vaccine-induced clones late after vaccination.

This clone was counted only a few times. The antigen is not known. Viral peptide pools were used in the ViraFEST assay to expand antigen-specific CD4+ T cells, and sequencing came afterward. Once cultured for 10 days, the cells underwent separation to obtain CD4+ T cells. None of these healthy vaccinees had been infected with SARS-CoV-2 before vaccination. Under 2.5 million PBMC were placed in each well, which was supplemented with about 9.3 IU/ml IL-2 and around 10 ug/ml peptides. Cultures had half their medium replaced with IL-2 medium on days 3 and 7. Produced via immunoSEQ multiplex PCR; TCRdb's table is partial and in-frame only. There are approximately 44,000 clones in the sample; roughly 70% occur only once, and roughly 26% lies in the top ten. Germline-derived CDR1 and CDR2 are SGHTA and FQGNSA. CDR3 length: 14 amino acids. The V and J ends lost 5 bases and 6 bases, in that order; junction bases with no gene match: 9.

The rearrangement joins TRBV7-2 to TRBJ1-2, with TRBD1 matching 7 bases. Source: CD4+ T cells from PBMCs cultured with HCoV-OC43 spike peptides, taken before COVID-19 vaccination. Subset described: HCoV-OC43 spike overlapping peptide pool stimulation. The sequence was obtained from a human donor who received a COVID-19 vaccine. The CDR3 protein is CASSVSTGADGYTF. As DNA, the CDR3 is TGTGCCAGCAGCGTCTCAACAGGGGCGGATGGCTACACCTTC.